Described below is a single T cell receptor (beta chain) sequence and its context. Its antigen remains unknown. This entry comes from a study of monozygotic twins with inflammatory bowel disease. Each CDR3 protein gets one entry in TCRdb, which reprocessed the 5' RACE reads and gives no DNA. The table for this sample gives 400,000 or so distinct CDR3 sequences. The CDR3 runs to 17 residues. Germline lookup yields CDR1 MDHEN and CDR2 SYDVKM. Study-wide results and limits: No discrimination was achieved between different T cell subtypes. Lower TCRbeta diversity (inverse Simpson) was seen in IBD patients than in healthy co-twins.

The sequenced sample consisted of blood. The origin of this receptor is a human donor with ulcerative colitis or Crohn's disease, or a healthy co-twin of an affected twin (not recorded which). The rearrangement uses TRBV28 and TRBJ2-6. This CDR3 reads CASSSDLDSSGANVLTF.